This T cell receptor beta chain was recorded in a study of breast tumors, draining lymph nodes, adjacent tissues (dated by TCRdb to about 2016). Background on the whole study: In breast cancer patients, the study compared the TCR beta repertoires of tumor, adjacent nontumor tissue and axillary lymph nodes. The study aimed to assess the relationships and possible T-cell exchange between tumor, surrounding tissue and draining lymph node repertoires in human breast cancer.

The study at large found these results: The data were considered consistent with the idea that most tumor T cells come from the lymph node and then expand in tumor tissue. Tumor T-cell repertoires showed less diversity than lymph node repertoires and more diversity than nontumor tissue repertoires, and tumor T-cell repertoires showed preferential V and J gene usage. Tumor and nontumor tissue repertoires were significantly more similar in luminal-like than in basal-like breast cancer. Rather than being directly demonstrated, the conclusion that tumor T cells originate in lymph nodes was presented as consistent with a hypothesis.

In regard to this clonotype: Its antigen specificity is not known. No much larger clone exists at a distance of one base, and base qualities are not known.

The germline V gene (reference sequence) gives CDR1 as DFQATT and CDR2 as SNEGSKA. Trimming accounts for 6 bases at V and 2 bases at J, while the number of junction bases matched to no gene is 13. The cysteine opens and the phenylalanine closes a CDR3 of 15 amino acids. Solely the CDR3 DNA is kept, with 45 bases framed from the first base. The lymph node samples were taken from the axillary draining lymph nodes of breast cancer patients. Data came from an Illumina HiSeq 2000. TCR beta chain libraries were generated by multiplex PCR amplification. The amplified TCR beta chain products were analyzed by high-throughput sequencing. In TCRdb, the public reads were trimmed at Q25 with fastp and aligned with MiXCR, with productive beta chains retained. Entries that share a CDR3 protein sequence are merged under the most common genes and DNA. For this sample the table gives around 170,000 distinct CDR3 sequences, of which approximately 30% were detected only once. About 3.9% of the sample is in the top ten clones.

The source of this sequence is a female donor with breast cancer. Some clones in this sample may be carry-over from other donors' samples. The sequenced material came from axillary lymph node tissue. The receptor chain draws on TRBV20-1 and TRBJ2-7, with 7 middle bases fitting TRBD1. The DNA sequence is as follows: TGCAGTGCCAGCAGCCCTCGGGACAGTACCTACGAGCAGTACTTC. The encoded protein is CSASSPRDSTYEQYF.